Included here is one T cell receptor beta chain sequence, with context. Its target is not known. The ends were cut back, 1 base at V and 4 bases at J, with 11 bases in the middle. Germline CDR1 is LGHNA and CDR2 is YSLEER. This CDR3 has 15 amino acids. The entry originates in a study of OX40 agonist ivuxolimab in advanced cancers. Overall study context: Subjects had a mean age of about 65 years, with a range of 23 to 79; just over 80% were male.

Enrollment shut out patients with autoimmune disease history or systemic immunosuppression. Findings of the study overall: Antigens targeted by the expanded peripheral T cells were not determined. Both CD4+ and CD8+ T cell populations in blood had undergone clonal expansion by week 6 at 0.1 to 3.0 mg/kg.

The data were produced by immunoSEQ multiplex PCR, yet TCRdb's version contains in-frame clones alone and is incomplete. The sample has 50,000 or so clones, more than 85% seen once. This receptor was obtained from an adult with an advanced solid tumor such as melanoma, head and neck, liver or kidney cancer. Specimen: CD4+ or CD8+ T cells sorted from blood, collected in a trial of the OX40 agonist ivuxolimab. V usage is TRBV4-3 and J usage is TRBJ1-5; tentative D call: TRBD1 (6 bases). The CDR3 nucleotides read TGCGCCAGCAGCCAAGTCAGGGGTCCGAATCAGCCCCAGCATTTT. Translation: CASSQVRGPNQPQHF.